Listed here are 19 T cell receptor beta chains from one sample, sequenced in a study of regulatory T cells in long-lasting Graves disease. Time point indicated: newly diagnosed GD, antithyroid drugs for less than 3 months. PBMC-derived RNA was used for the TCR library. Arm-PCR of CDR3 regions and iRepertoire HTBI primers were the basis on which TCR beta libraries were built. TCRdb ran MiXCR on the multiplex PCR reads and lists one entry per CDR3 protein. Of roughly 500,000 distinct CDR3 sequences in the sample, less than 15% were seen once. In addition, the sample was reused for a study of T cells in Graves' hyperthyroidism and ophthalmopathy.

The sequencing used peripheral blood mononuclear cells (PBMCs), collected at new diagnosis, from a patient treated with antithyroid drugs. These receptors all come from a man aged 25 to 45 with Graves disease.

This clonotype was seen many times. The chain carries TRBV6-1 and TRBJ1-1; possibly TRBD1 for D (6 bases). From germline, CDR1 is MNHNS and CDR2 SASEGT. The length of the CDR3 is 14 residues. V gave up 6 bases and J gave up 1 base, with 12 bases separating them. The DNA for the CDR3 is TGTGCCAGCAGCAACAGGGCTGAGAACACTGAAGCTTTCTTT. Residues: CASSNRAENTEAFF.

This clonotype appeared many times. V usage is TRBV10-3 and J usage is TRBJ2-7; 7 positions match TRBD2. The CDR3 length is 14 residues. Germline V CDR1 and CDR2: ENHRY, SYGVKD. V dropped 2 bases and J dropped 4; count of bases not matched to a gene: 5. Here the CDR3 DNA reads TGTGCCATCAGTGAGGGGAGGGCCAGGTACGAGCAGTACTTC. Residues: CAISEGRARYEQYF.

This clonotype was seen many times. This rearrangement joins TRBV10-3 to TRBJ2-5; TRBD2 matches at 10 bases. V lost 10 bases and J lost 4; bases outside the gene matches: 9. Germline lookup yields CDR1 ENHRY and CDR2 SYGVKD. CDR3 size: 14 residues. The CDR3 bases are TGTGCCACCGCTGCTAGCGGGAGTTCAGAGACCCAGTACTTC. Amino acids: CATAASGSSETQYF.

This clonotype was seen many times. The chain employs TRBV5-1 and TRBJ2-1; 10 nucleotides agree with TRBD2. The CDR3 loop spans 16 amino acids. V lost 4 bases and J lost 3; bases outside the gene matches: 7. Germline CDR1 and CDR2: SGHRS and YFSETQ. CDR3: CASSLILAGSYNEQFF. CDR3 bases: TGCGCCAGCAGCCTTATACTAGCGGGAAGCTACAATGAGCAGTTCTTC.

Many counts were recorded for this clonotype. V gene TRBV4-1 combines with J gene TRBJ2-1; the match to TRBD2 covers 7 bases. Germline lookup yields CDR1 MGHRA and CDR2 YSYEKL. This CDR3 has 18 residues. V trimming: 1 base; J trimming: 7 bases; junction bases outside the gene matches: 16. CDR3 amino acids: CASSQVRAGVVLLNEQFF. The CDR3 bases are TGCGCCAGCAGCCAAGTTCGGGCGGGAGTAGTTCTGTTGAATGAGCAGTTCTTC.

In this sample, this clonotype turned up many times. The chain couples TRBV20-1 to TRBJ2-7; maybe TRBD2 (6 bases). The CDR3 has 11 amino acids. CDR1 and CDR2 (germline): DFQATT, SNEGSKA (reference sequence). V dropped 6 bases and J dropped 5 bases, with 11 bases sitting between them. The CDR3 nucleotides read TGCAGTGCCCCGGGAGTAAACGAGCAGTACTTC. Amino acid sequence: CSAPGVNEQYF.

This clonotype appeared many times. Being one base from a much bigger clone, this may be a read error. The chain joins TRBV2 to TRBJ2-5, with D hard to call. The CDR3 covers 10 residues. The germline V gene encodes CDR1 SNHLY and CDR2 FYNNEI. V was shortened by 6 bases and J by 2 bases, with 1 base between the two germline ends. CDR3 sequence reads: CASRQETQYF. The CDR3 DNA reads as TGTGCCAGCAGACAAGAGACCCAGTACTTC.

The table lists this clonotype with many counts. The gene calls are TRBV5-1 and TRBJ2-3; 8 bases align to TRBD1. This CDR3 has 15 amino acids. CDR1 and CDR2 from the germline V gene are SGHRS and YFSETQ. The V and J ends lost 4 bases and 1 base, in that order; junction bases with no gene match: 5. The CDR3 protein is CASSVGQDRTDTQYF. CDR3 bases: TGCGCCAGCAGCGTGGGACAGGATCGCACAGATACGCAGTATTTT.

This clonotype was detected many times. This chain connects TRBV5-4 to TRBJ2-7; the D is unclear. Per germline, CDR1 SGHNT and CDR2 YYREEE (reference sequence). There are 15 residues in the CDR3. Trimming pared 2 bases from V and 0 bases from J, leaving 12 bases between. CDR3 loop: CASSFTVGSSYEQYF. In DNA form, the CDR3 reads TGTGCCAGCAGCTTCACGGTCGGCAGCTCCTACGAGCAGTACTTC.

V and J are TRBV20-1 and TRBJ2-7; 8 positions agree with TRBD1. This CDR3 spans 14 amino acids. Germline values: CDR1 DFQATT, CDR2 SNEGSKA (reference sequence). The ends lost 6 bases at V and 1 base at J; junction bases unmatched: 8. DNA of the CDR3: TGCAGTGCGAGACAGGGGTTTATATCCTACGAGCAGTACTTC. Residues: CSARQGFISYEQYF.

The genes are TRBV25-1 and TRBJ2-1; the D gene is possibly TRBD2 (5 bases). The CDR3 sequence is 13 residues long. Germline CDR1 MGHDK, CDR2 SYGVNS. Trimming pared 3 bases from V and 6 bases from J, leaving 9 bases between. The CDR3 reads CASSEVLANEQFF. CDR3 bases: TGTGCCAGCAGTGAGGTTCTAGCCAATGAGCAGTTCTTC.

This clonotype was counted ten times or more. The rearrangement links TRBV2 to TRBJ2-1; 10 nucleotides match TRBD2. The CDR3 runs 17 residues. Germline-derived CDR1 and CDR2 are SNHLY and FYNNEI. J gave up 2 bases and V 6 bases, and 10 bases lay outside the gene matches. CDR3 bases: TGTGCCAGCAGCGATTTCATAGCGGGAGGTCCCTACAATGAGCAGTTCTTC. The encoded protein is CASSDFIAGGPYNEQFF. Full variable domain (remainder filled in from reference TRBV2 and TRBJ2-1): EPEVTQTPSHQVTQMGQEVILRCVPISNHLYFYWYRQILGQKVEFLVSFYNNEISEKSEIFDDQFSVERPDGSNFTLKIRSTKLEDSAMYFCASSDFIAGGPYNEQFFGPGTRLTVL.

There are a few counts of this clonotype. A much larger clone lies a single base off, so this may be a read error. The gene calls are TRBV11-2 and TRBJ2-7; D remains unclear. CDR1 and CDR2 from the germline V gene are SGHAT and FQNNGV. CDR3 length equals 14 residues. V lost 5 bases, J lost 0 bases, and 11 bases lay in between. The CDR3 reads CASSLSISSYEQYF. The CDR3 nucleotides are TGTGCCAGCAGCCTTTCGATAAGCTCCTACGAGCAGTACTTC.

Only a few counts were recorded for this clonotype. The chain is built from TRBV7-9 and TRBJ1-3; no firm D call. Germline V CDR1 and CDR2: SEHNR, FQNEAQ (reference sequence). This CDR3 region has 14 residues. The V gene lost 4 bases and the J gene lost 4 bases, with 11 bases spanning the gap. The CDR3 region is CASSSQYPGNTIYF. In DNA form, the CDR3 reads TGTGCCAGCAGCTCCCAATACCCCGGAAACACCATATATTTT.

The chain recombines TRBV20-1 with TRBJ2-7; D may match TRBD1 or TRBD2 (5 bases each). V dropped 6 bases and J dropped 3 bases, with 39 bases sitting between them. Germline-derived CDR1 and CDR2 are DFQATT and SNEGSKA (reference sequence). The CDR3 loop spans 21 amino acids. The CDR3 region has the DNA TGCAGTGCGCAACAAGCTAGACAGAGTGGAGTTGCGCTTCGGGGCCGCTACGAGCAGTACTTC. This translates into CSAQQARQSGVALRGRYEQYF.

This clonotype was recorded a few times. The chain links TRBV6-5 to TRBJ2-2, with 11 bases matching TRBD2. Germline CDR1 reads MNHEY; CDR2 reads SVGAGI. The CDR3 has 21 amino acids. The V gene end was trimmed by 4 bases and the J gene end by 4 bases; junction bases not matched to a gene: 20. In DNA, the CDR3 is TGTGCCAGCAGTTCCCCAGGGGGGGGTAGCGGGAGGGCCGGTGGCACCGGGGAGCTGTTTTTT. Residues: CASSSPGGGSGRAGGTGELFF.

A note on this clonotype: A junction boundary mismatches the germline segment, possibly from a read error. V is TRBV24-1 and J is TRBJ2-3, with 8 nucleotides matching TRBD2. CDR3 length: 15 amino acids. The germline CDR1 and CDR2 sequences are KGHDR and SFDVKD. The CDR3 nucleotides read TGTGCCACCAGTGTTTCGGCGGGAGGTACAGATACGCAGTGTTTT. Translation gives CATSVSAGGTDTQCF.

The sample holds a few counts of this clonotype. J is TRBJ2-5 and V is TRBV5-1; TRBD2 matches 11 bases. CDR1 is SGHRS and CDR2 is YFSETQ in the germline V gene. V was pared by 4 bases and J by 1 base, with 6 bases of the junction left unmatched. This CDR3 contains 16 residues. This CDR3 is CASSTGLAGGQETQYF. DNA of the CDR3: TGCGCCAGCAGCACCGGACTAGCGGGTGGCCAAGAGACCCAGTACTTC.

CDR3 sequence: CSGDLGGADTQYF. The CDR3 nucleotides read TGCAGCGGGGACCTTGGCGGAGCAGATACGCAGTATTTT. This chain joins TRBV29-1 and TRBJ2-3, with D perhaps being TRBD1 or TRBD2 (5 bases each). The germline V gene encodes CDR1 SQVTM and CDR2 ANQGSEA. V shed 7 bases and J shed 4 bases, with 15 bases lying between them. This CDR3 has 13 amino acids.